The TCR beta chain under discussion was sequenced for a study of identical twins. TCRdb re-called the 5' RACE reads through MiXCR, storing one row per CDR3 protein. The table shows some 460,000 distinct CDR3 sequences, with 11% to 15% occurring only once. V dropped 5 bases and J dropped 6 bases, with 14 bases sitting between them. The CDR3 consists of 14 residues. Per germline, CDR1 DFQATT and CDR2 SNEGSKA (reference sequence). The sample holds a few counts of this clonotype. Antigen unknown. General observations from the study: Twin-shared out-of-frame alpha sequences were enriched for low generation probability. The presence of invariant MAIT and iNKT cells could partly confound analyses of zero-insertion sequences. Abundant cord blood beta clonotypes carried fewer insertions; memory repertoires showed none.

This same sample was also part of a study on yellow fever vaccine responses in identical twins. That study reports: Among the twins, the vaccine T cell response reportedly seemed partly convergent and partly personalized.

The material sequenced was CD4+ T cells sorted from blood. The chain couples TRBV20-1 to TRBJ1-6; perhaps TRBD1 as D (6 bases). The clonotype comes from a young woman in good health. The CDR3 bases are TGCAGTGCTGGGAAGACAGGAAGTAATTCACCCCTCCACTTT. This codes for CSAGKTGSNSPLHF.